This TCR beta chain was identified in a study of T cells in Graves' hyperthyroidism and ophthalmopathy. The sample holds many counts of this clonotype. What it binds is unknown. Findings and caveats of the study: In simple terms, a model built on 13 V-J features told ophthalmopathy apart from stable hyperthyroidism.

The length of the CDR3 is 14 residues. Germline CDR1 is MNHEY and CDR2 is SVGAGI. Between the trimmed V and J ends, which lost 2 bases and 2 bases, there was a span of 10 bases. Ophthalmopathy patients had Clinical Activity Score at least 3, NOSPECS grade at least 4, duration under 3 months. Authors of the study amplified TCR beta CDR3 regions from RNA transcripts. HTBI primers were used for first-round RT-PCR of the TCR CDR3. TCRdb recomputed calls from the multiplex PCR reads with MiXCR, one row per CDR3 protein. This repertoire shows roughly 600,000 distinct CDR3 sequences, roughly 15% found once; its top ten account for under 15%.

Input material: blood. This TCR derives from a woman aged 45-65 years with Graves' ophthalmopathy. The rearrangement joins TRBV6-5 to TRBJ2-7; D may be TRBD1 or TRBD2 (5 bases each). The CDR3 region has the DNA TGTGCCAGCAGTTACCGGGACGGCACCTACGAGCAGTACTTC. Encoded protein: CASSYRDGTYEQYF.